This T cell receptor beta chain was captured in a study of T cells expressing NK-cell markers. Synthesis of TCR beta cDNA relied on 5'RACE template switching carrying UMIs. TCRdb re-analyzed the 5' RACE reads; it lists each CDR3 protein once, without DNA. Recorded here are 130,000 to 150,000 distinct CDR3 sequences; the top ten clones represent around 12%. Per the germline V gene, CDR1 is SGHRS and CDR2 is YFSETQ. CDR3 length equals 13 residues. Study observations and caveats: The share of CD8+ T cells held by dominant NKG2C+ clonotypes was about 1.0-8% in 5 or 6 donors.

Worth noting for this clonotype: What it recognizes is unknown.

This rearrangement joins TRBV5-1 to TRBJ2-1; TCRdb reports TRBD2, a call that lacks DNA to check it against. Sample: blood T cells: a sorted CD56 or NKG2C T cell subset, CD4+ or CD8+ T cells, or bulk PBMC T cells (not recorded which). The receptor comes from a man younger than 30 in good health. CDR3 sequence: CASSLWTRDEQFF.